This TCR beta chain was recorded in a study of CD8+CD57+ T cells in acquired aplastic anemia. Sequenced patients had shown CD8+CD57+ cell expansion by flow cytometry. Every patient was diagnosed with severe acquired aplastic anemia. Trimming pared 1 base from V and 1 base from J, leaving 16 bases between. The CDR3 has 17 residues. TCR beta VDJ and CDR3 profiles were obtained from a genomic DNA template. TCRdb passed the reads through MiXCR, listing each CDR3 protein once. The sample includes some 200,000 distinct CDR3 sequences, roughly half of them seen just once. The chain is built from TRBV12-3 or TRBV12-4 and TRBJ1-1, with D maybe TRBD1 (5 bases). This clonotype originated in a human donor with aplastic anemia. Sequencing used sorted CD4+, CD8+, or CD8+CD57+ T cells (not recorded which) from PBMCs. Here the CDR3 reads CASSLEFGAVRNTEAFF. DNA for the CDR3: TGTGCCAGCAGTTTAGAGTTTGGGGCAGTTAGGAACACTGAAGCTTTCTTT.